The source of this T cell receptor (beta chain) is a study of blood T cell repertoires in COVID-19. Study details: Specimens from acute and convalescent COVID-19 originated in the United States, Italy and Spain. PBMCs, B-cell-depleted T cells, or T cells were the source of the cDNA or gDNA that made up the material.

Original handling: The assay estimated nucleated cells by amplifying reference gene primers. Clones were sequenced by immunoSEQ multiplex PCR, and TCRdb holds only the in-frame ones, with some missing. V and J calls and clone size follow that table, whereas D and trimming were derived from the DNA. The data show some 250,000 clones, with 86% seen just once and 2.2% held by the top ten. Deletions cut 5 bases from V and 0 bases from J, with 7 bases between. CDR3 length: 14 amino acids. Germline CDR1 SGHVS, CDR2 FQNEAQ. Sequencing was done on a sample of peripheral blood. V gene TRBV7-8 combines with J gene TRBJ1-4, with D unresolved. The sequence was obtained from a man between 25 and 39 years old who had recovered from COVID-19. The CDR3 DNA sequence: TGTGCCAGCAGCCACAGCTCAACTAATGAAAAACTGTTTTTT. It yields the protein CASSHSSTNEKLFF. The full variable domain, with the rest looked up from reference TRBV7-8 and TRBJ1-4, is GAGVSQSPRYKVAKRGQDVALRCDPISGHVSLFWYQQALGQGPEFLTYFQNEAQLDKSGLPSDRFFAERPEGSVSTLKIQRTQQEDSAVYLCASSHSSTNEKLFFGSGTQLSVL.